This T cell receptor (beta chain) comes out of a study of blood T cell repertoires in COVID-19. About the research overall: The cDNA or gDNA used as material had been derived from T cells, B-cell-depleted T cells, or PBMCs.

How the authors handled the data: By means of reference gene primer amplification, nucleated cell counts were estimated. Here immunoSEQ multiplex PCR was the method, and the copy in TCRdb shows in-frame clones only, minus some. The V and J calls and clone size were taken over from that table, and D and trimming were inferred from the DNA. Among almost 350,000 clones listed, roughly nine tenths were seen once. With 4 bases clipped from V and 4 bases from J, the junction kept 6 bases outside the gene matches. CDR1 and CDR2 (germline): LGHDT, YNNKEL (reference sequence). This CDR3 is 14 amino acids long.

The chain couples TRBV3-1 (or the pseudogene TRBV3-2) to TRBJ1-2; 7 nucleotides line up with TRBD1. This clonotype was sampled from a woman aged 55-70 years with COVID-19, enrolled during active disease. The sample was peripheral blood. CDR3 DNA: TGTGCCAGCAGCCTCAGGGGGTATAGCTATGGCTACACCTTC. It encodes CASSLRGYSYGYTF.